This T cell receptor beta chain was retrieved from a study of Graves' ophthalmopathy and Graves' hyperthyroidism. Scientists amplified the TCR beta CDR3 regions from RNA transcripts. RT-PCR with HTBI primers came first, then second-round multiplex PCR. Using its own MiXCR run on the multiplex PCR reads, TCRdb lists one record per CDR3 protein. The repertoire holds nearly 400,000 distinct CDR3 sequences, with roughly 18% as singletons. Ophthalmopathy cases showed moderate-to-severe activity, scoring CAS ≥3 and NOSPECS ≥4, with duration under 3 months. Certain patients, namely those with other autoimmune diseases, uncontrolled infections, pregnancy or lactation, were excluded. Study-level points and caveats: The model achieved roughly 66% sensitivity and roughly 72% specificity for ophthalmopathy progression.

The V end lost 1 base, the J end lost 1 base, and 20 bases lay between the germline ends. This CDR3 is 17 amino acids long. CDR1 is SQVTM, CDR2 ANQGSEA, per germline. Concerning this clonotype: Its antigen remains unknown.

The chain couples TRBV29-1 to TRBJ2-7; maybe TRBD1 (6 bases). This clonotype was sampled from a woman aged 18 to 35 with Graves' ophthalmopathy. Sequenced: peripheral blood. The CDR3 sequence: CSVEGISGRGPSYEQYF. In DNA form, the CDR3 reads TGCAGCGTTGAAGGAATCTCTGGCAGGGGACCTTCCTACGAGCAGTACTTC.